A single count supports the clone carrying this TCR beta chain. Here immunoSEQ multiplex PCR was the method, and the copy in TCRdb shows in-frame clones only, minus some. This sample yields some 100,000 clones, of which just over 85% are seen a single time; roughly 2.7% belongs to the top ten. This sample stems from a study of blood T cell repertoires in COVID-19. Overall study: Material from acute and convalescent COVID-19 was sourced from the United States, Italy and Spain. T cells, B-cell-depleted T cells, or PBMCs provided the cDNA or gDNA that served as material.

V gave up 4 bases and J gave up 1 base, with 12 bases separating them. Germline V gives CDR1 SGDLS, CDR2 YYNGEE. CDR3 size: 14 residues. Participant age was about 18 to 95 years, and participants resided in about 25 US areas. The recovered donors of Cohort 3 showed two negative PCRs, clearance, or symptom resolution. The receptor's source is a woman between 50 and 59 years old who had recovered from COVID-19. The sample comprised PBMCs or T cells enriched from blood (not recorded which). V is TRBV9 and J is TRBJ2-7; a weak D match, TRBD1 (5 bases). The CDR3 sequence is CASSPRQKSYEQYF. The CDR3 DNA reads TGTGCCAGCAGCCCCAGACAGAAATCCTACGAGCAGTACTTC.